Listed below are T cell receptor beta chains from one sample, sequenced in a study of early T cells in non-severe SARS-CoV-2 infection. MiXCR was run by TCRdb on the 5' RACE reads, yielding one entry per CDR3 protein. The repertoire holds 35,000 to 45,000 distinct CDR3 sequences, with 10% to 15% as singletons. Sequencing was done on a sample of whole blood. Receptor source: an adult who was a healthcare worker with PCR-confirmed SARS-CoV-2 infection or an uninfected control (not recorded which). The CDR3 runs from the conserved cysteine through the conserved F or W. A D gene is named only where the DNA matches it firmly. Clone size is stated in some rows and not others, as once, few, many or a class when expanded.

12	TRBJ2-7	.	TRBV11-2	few	TGTGCCAGCAGTCCGTCCACCTACGAGCAGTACTTC	CASSPSTYEQYF
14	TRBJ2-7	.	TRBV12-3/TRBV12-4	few	TGTGCCAGCAGTTCCCCCCACAGGGTACGCGAGCAGTACTTC	CASSSPHRVREQYF
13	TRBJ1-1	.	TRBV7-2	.	TGTGCCAGCAGCCAGAGTCTGAACACTGAAGCTTTCTTT	CASSQSLNTEAFF
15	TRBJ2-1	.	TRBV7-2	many	TGTGCCAGCAGCTCCCGAGGGGCTAGCTCCAATGAGCAGTTCTTC	CASSSRGASSNEQFF
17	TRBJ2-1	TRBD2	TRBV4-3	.	TGCGCCAGCAGCCAAGGGGCACTAGCGGGAGCCCGCAATGAGCAGTTCTTC	CASSQGALAGARNEQFF
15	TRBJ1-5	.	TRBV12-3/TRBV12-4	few	TGTGCCAGCAGTCCCAGACGGACTAGCAATCAGCCCCAGCATTTT	CASSPRRTSNQPQHF
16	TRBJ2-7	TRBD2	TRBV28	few	TGTGCCAGCAGTCCTCTGTCTAGCGGGACCCTTATCGAGCAGTACTTC	CASSPLSSGTLIEQYF
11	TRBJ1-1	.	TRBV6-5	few	TGTGCCAGCAGGAGGGGGACTGAAGCTTTCTTT	CASRRGTEAFF
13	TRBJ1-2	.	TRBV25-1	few	TGTGCCAGCACCGGAATGAGCAGCTATGGCTACACCTTC	CASTGMSSYGYTF
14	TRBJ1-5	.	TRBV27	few	TGTGCCAGCAGTTTGCAGGGGAGAAATCAGCCCCAGCATTTT	CASSLQGRNQPQHF
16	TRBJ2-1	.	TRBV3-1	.	TGTGCCAGCAGCCAAGATGTGGGGAGGTCCTACAATGAGCAGTTCTTC	CASSQDVGRSYNEQFF
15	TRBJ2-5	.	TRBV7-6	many	TGTGCCAGCAGCTCTCAGGGGAACGGACAAGAGACCCAGTACTTC	CASSSQGNGQETQYF
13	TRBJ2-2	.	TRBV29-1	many	TGCAGCGTGTCCGGGACGGCCACCGGGGAGCTGTTTTTT	CSVSGTATGELFF
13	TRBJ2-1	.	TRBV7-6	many	TGTGCCAGCAGCTTAACCCGGGGGAATGAGCAGTTCTTC	CASSLTRGNEQFF
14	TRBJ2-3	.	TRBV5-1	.	TGCGCCAGCGCCGCGGGTTCGGGCACAGATACGCAGTATTTT	CASAAGSGTDTQYF
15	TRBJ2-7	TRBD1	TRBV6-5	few	TGTGCCAGCACCCCGGACAGGGGGCGATCCTACGAGCAGTACTTC	CASTPDRGRSYEQYF
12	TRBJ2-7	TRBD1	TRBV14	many	TGTGCCAGCAGCCAGGGACAGTACGAGCAGTACTTC	CASSQGQYEQYF
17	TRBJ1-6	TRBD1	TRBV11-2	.	TGTGCCAGCAGCTTAGATTCCAGACAGGGGTGGATTTCACCCCTCCACTTT	CASSLDSRQGWISPLHF
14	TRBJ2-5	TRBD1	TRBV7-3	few	TGTGCCAGCAGCGCCACAGGGGGCTGGGAGACCCAGTACTTC	CASSATGGWETQYF
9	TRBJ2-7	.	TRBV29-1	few	TGCAGCCCTCTCCGGGAGCAGTACTTC	CSPLREQYF
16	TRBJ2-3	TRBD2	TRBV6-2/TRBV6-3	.	TGTGCCAGCACCGACCCTTTGCGGGAGAGGTCAGATACGCAGTATTTT	CASTDPLRERSDTQYF
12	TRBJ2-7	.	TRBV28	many	TGTGCCAGCAGTTCTCCGCGGGACGAGCAGTACTTC	CASSSPRDEQYF
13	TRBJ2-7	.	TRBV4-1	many	TGCGCCAGCAGCCAAGATCGGACCTACGAGCAGTACTTC	CASSQDRTYEQYF
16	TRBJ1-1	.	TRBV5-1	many	TGCGCCAGCAGCTTGTTGCGACAGGCGTCGTACACTGAAGCTTTCTTT	CASSLLRQASYTEAFF
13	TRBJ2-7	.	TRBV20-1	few	TGCAGTGCTAGAATCGTAAGGAGGGACGAGCAGTACTTC	CSARIVRRDEQYF
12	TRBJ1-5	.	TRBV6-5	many	TGTGCCAGCGGTACCTACAATCAGCCCCAGCATTTT	CASGTYNQPQHF
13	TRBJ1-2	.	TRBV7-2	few	TGTGCCAGCAGCTTATGGGGGTCGGGCGGCTACACCTTC	CASSLWGSGGYTF
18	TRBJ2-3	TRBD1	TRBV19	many	TGTGCCAGTAGCTTCGTCATACGGGGACAGGGGCGCACAGATACGCAGTATTTT	CASSFVIRGQGRTDTQYF
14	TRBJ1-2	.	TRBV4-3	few	TGCGCCAGCAGCCAAAGGGGTATGGGAGATGGCTACACCTTC	CASSQRGMGDGYTF
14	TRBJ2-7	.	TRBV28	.	TGTGCCAGCAGCTCCCCTGGACAGCTCTACGAGCAGTACTTC	CASSSPGQLYEQYF
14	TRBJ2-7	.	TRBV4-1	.	TGCGCCAGCACCCAAGGGGGTAGCTCCGACGAGCAGTACTTC	CASTQGGSSDEQYF
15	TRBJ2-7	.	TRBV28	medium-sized	TGTGCCAGCAGACCTCCCCGAAGCCCCTTCTACGAGCAGTACTTC	CASRPPRSPFYEQYF
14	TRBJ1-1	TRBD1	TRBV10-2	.	TGCGCCAGCCAGGACAGGGAGTATTACACTGAAGCTTTCTTT	CASQDREYYTEAFF
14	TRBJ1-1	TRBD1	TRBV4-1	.	TGCGCCAGCAGCCAGACAGGGATCGGGACTGAAGCTTTCTTT	CASSQTGIGTEAFF
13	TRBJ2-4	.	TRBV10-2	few	TGCGCCAGCAGGAACCCTTCTAGCAACATTCAGTACTTC	CASRNPSSNIQYF
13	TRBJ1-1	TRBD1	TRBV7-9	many	TGTGCCAGCACCGTCGACAGGGGCACTGAAGCTTTCTTT	CASTVDRGTEAFF
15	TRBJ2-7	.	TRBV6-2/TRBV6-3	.	TGTGCCAGCAGTTTCCCCCCCGGGACACCCTACGAGCAGTACTTC	CASSFPPGTPYEQYF
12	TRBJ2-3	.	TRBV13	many	TGTGCCAGCAGCTTAGCCCCAGATACGCAGTATTTT	CASSLAPDTQYF
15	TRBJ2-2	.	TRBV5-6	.	TGTGCCAGCAGCCTGATCGGAGTGAACACCGGGGAGCTGTTTTTT	CASSLIGVNTGELFF
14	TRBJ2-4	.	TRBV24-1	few	TGTGCCACCAGTGACCCAGGGTCCTTAAACATTCAGTACTTC	CATSDPGSLNIQYF
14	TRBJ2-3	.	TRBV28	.	TGTGCCAGCAGCAGGGGCCGCCCTTCAGATACGCAGTATTTT	CASSRGRPSDTQYF
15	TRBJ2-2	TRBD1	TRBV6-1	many	TGTGCCAGCACCCTGACAGGGAGAGGGACCGGGGAGCTGTTTTTT	CASTLTGRGTGELFF
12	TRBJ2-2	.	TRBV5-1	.	TGCGCCAGCAGCAAGCGGACCGGGGAGCTGTTTTTT	CASSKRTGELFF
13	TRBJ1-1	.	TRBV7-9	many	TGTGCCAGCAGCTTTCCGGGGCCTGCTGAAGCTTTCTTT	CASSFPGPAEAFF
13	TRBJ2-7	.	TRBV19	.	TGTGCCAGTAGTAAGGGATGGTTGGACGAGCAGTACTTC	CASSKGWLDEQYF